This TCR beta chain was identified during a study of blood T cells in healthy people across ages. This clonotype was counted ten times or more. The donors, aged 6 to 90, were healthy Caucasians from Russia. Samples had at least 6.5 million PBMCs isolated from them. The use of a sample-barcoded 5' primer and a J-beta primer mix characterized a second PCR of 7 to 11 cycles. TCRdb independently ran MiXCR on the 5' RACE reads; one entry per CDR3 protein. The repertoire includes about 1.7 million distinct CDR3 sequences, 25% to 30% of them detected once, and roughly 8% sits in the top ten. Sequenced input: blood. The sequence was collected from a woman aged 30 to 39 in good health.

CDR3 residues: CSARRQTAGTQYF. The CDR3 bases are TGCAGTGCTAGACGACAGACCGCAGGGACCCAGTACTTC. The chain links TRBV20-1 to TRBJ2-5; maybe TRBD1 (5 bases). V lost 2 bases, J lost 7 bases, and 14 bases lay in between. The CDR3 covers 13 residues. Germline CDR1 DFQATT, CDR2 SNEGSKA (reference sequence).